This TCR beta chain was recorded in a study of sequential checkpoint blockade in melanoma. Study as a whole: Randomization was 1:1 between first-line nivolumab→ipilimumab and ipilimumab→nivolumab. Both treatment sequences were followed by maintenance nivolumab.

Sample treatment: randomized to nivolumab then ipilimumab (arm A) or the reverse (arm B). Patients had received no earlier DNA-damaging chemotherapy. Live CD3+CD8+ CD19− CD56− cells were sorted from PBMCs. This CDR3 region has 16 residues. Germline V gene data show CDR1 as MRHNA and CDR2 as SNTAGT. J lost 0 bases, V lost 4 bases, and 4 bases had no gene match. Measured with immunoSEQ multiplex PCR; TCRdb has only the in-frame clones, and not every one. This repertoire shows about 20,000 clones, roughly two thirds found once; its top ten account for roughly a fifth. The sequence came from a human donor with melanoma. V usage is TRBV6-4 and J usage is TRBJ2-3; 10 bases agree with TRBD2. This specimen consisted of CD8+ T cells sorted from blood (inferred from file names), obtained from a patient given nivolumab and ipilimumab in sequence. CDR3 residues: CASSVSGGSSTDTQYF. The DNA of the CDR3 is TGTGCCAGCAGTGTTAGCGGGGGGTCCAGCACAGATACGCAGTATTTT.